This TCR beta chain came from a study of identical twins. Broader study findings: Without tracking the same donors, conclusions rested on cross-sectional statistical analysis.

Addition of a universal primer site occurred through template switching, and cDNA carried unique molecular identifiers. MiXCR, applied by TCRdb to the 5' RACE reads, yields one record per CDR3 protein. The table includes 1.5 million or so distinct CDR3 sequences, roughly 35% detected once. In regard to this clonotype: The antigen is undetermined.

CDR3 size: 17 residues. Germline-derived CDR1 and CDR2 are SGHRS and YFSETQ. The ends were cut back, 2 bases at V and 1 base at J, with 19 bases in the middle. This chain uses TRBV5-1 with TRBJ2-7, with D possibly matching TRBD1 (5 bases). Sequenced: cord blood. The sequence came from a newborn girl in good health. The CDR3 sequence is CASSFRSGPRQSYEQYF. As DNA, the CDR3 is TGCGCCAGCAGCTTCCGCTCCGGTCCCAGACAGTCCTACGAGCAGTACTTC.